This T cell receptor beta chain was sequenced for a study of shared clonotypes between healthy human individuals. The V end lost 2 bases, the J end lost 5 bases, and 15 bases lay between the germline ends. Germline V CDR1 and CDR2: SGHVS, FQNEAQ. CDR3 length: 16 amino acids. The deep-level immunoSEQ assay was used. The method was immunoSEQ multiplex PCR; TCRdb's version includes in-frame clones alone and lacks a portion of them. The data hold hundreds of thousands of clones, with nearly 95% observed a single time. CD45RO-negative cells were positively selected for CCR7, leaving out terminally differentiated effector memory CD45RA+ cells.

Specimen: naive CD8+ T cells sorted from blood. This sequence was found in a man between 25 and 39 years old in good health. The rearrangement uses TRBV7-8 and TRBJ1-4; the D gene is possibly TRBD1 (5 bases). CDR3 amino acids: CASSLIPRQGNEKLFF. As DNA, the CDR3 is TGTGCCAGCAGCTTAATCCCCCGGCAGGGCAATGAAAAACTGTTTTTT.